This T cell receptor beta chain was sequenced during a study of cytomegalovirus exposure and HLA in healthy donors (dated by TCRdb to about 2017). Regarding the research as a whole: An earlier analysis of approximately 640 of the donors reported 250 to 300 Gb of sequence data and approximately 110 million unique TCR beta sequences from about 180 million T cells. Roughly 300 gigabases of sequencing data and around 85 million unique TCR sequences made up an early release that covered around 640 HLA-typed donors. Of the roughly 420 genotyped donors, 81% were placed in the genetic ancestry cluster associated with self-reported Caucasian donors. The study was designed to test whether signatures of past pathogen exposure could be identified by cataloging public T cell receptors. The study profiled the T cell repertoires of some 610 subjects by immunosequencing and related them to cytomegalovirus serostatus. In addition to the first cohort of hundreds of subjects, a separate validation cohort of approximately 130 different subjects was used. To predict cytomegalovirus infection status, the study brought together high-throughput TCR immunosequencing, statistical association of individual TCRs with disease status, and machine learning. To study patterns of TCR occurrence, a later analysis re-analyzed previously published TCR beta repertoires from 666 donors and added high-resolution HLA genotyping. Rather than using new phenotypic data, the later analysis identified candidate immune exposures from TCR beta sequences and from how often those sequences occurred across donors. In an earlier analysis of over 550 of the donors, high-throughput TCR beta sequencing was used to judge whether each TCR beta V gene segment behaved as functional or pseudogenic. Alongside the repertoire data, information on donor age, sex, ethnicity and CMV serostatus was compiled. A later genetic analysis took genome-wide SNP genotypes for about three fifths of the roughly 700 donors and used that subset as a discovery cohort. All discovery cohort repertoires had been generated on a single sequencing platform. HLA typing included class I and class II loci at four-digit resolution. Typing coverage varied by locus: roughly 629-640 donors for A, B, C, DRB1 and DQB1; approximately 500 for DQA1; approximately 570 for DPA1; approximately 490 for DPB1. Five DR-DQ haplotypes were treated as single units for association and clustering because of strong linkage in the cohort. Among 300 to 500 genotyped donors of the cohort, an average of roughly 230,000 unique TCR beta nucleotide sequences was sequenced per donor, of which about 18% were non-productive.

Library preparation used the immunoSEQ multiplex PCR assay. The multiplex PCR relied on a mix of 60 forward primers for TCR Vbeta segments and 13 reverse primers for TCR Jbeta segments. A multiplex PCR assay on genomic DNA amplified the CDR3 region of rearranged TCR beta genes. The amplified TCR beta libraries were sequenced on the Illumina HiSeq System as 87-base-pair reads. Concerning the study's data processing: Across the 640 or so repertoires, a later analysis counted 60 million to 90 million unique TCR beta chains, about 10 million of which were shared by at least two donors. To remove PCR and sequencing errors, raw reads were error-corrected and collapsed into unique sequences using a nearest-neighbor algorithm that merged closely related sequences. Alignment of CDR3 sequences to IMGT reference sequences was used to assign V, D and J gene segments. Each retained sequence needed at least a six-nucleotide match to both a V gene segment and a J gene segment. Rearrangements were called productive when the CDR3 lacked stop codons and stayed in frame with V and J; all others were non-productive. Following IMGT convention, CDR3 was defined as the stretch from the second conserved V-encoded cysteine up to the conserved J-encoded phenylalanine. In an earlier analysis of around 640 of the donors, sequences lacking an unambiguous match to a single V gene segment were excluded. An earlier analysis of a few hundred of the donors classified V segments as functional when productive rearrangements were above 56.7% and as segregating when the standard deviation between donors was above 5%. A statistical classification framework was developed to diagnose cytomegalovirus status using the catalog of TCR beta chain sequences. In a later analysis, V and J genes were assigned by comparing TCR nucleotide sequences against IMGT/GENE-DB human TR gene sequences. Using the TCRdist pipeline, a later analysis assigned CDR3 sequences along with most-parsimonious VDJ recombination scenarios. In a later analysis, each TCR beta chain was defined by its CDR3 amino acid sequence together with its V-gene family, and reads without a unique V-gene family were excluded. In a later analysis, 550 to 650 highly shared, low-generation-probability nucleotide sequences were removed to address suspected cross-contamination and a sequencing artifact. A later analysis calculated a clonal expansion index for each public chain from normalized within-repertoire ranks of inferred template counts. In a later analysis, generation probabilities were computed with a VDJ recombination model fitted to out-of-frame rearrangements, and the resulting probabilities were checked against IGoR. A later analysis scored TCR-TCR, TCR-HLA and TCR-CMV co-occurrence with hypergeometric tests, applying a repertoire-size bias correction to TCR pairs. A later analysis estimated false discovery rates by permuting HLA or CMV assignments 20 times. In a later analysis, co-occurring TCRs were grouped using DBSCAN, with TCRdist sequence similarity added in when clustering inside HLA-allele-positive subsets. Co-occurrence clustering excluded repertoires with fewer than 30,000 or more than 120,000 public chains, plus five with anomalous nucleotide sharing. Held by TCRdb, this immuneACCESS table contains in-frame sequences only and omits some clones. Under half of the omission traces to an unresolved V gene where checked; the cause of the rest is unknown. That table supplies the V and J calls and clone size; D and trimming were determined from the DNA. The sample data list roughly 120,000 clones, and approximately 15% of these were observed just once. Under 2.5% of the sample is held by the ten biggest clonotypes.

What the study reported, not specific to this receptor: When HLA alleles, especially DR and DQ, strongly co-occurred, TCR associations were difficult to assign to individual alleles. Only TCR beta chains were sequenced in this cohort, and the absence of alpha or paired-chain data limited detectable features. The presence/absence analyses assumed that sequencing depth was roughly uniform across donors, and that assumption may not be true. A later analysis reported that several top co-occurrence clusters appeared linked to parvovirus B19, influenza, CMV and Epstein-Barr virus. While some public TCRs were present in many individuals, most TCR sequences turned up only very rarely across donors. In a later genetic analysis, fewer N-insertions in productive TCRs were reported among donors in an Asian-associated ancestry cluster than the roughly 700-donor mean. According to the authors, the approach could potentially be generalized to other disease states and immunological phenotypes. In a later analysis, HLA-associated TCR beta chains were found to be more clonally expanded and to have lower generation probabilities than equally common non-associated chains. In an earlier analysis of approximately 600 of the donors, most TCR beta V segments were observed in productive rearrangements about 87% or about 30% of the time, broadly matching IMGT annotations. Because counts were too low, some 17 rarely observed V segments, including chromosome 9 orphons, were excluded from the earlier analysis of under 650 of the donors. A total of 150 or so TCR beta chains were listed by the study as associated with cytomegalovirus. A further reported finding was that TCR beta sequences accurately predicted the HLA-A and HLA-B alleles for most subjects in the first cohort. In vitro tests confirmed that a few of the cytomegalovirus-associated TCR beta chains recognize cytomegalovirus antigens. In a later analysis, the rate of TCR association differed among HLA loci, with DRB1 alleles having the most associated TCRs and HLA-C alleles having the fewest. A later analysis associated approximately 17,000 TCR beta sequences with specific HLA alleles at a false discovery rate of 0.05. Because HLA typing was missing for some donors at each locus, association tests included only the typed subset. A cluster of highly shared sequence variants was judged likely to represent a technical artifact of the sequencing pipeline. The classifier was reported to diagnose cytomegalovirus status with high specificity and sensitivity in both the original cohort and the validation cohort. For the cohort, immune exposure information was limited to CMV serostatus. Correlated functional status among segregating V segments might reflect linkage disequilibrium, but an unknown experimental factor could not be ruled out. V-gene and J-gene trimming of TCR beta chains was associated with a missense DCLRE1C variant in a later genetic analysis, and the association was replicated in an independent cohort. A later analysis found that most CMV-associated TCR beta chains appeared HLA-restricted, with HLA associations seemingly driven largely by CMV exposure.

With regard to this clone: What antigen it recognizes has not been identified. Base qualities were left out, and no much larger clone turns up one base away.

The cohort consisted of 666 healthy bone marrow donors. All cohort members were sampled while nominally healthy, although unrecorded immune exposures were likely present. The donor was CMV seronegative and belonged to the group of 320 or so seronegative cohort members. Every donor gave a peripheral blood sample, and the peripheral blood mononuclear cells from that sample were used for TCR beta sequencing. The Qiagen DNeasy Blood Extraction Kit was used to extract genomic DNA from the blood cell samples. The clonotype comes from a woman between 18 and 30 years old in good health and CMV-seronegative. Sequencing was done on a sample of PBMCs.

The base sequence is TGCAGCGTGAGACAGTGGACAGGAGCCACAGATACGCAGTATTTT. It encodes CSVRQWTGATDTQYF. The sequence joins TRBV29-1 to TRBJ2-3, and 7 bases in between align with TRBD1. The CDR3, from cysteine to phenylalanine, totals 15 residues. The entry retains the CDR3 DNA only, 45 bases that are in frame from base 1. CDR1 SQVTM and CDR2 ANQGSEA were looked up in the germline V gene. Here V drops 6 bases and J drops 2 bases, and the junction holds 11 bases not matched to any gene.